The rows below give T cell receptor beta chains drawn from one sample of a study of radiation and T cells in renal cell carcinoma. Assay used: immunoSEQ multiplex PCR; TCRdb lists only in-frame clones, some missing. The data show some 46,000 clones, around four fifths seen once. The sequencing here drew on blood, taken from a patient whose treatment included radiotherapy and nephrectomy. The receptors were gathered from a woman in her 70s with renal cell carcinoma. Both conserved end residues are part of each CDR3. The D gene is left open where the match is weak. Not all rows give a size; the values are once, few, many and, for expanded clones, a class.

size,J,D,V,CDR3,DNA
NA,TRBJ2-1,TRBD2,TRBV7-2,CASSKSSGGASYNEQFF,TGTGCCAGCAGCAAGTCAAGCGGGGGGGCCTCCTACAATGAGCAGTTCTTC
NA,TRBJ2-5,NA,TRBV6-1,CASSGPPVKETQYF,TGTGCCAGCAGTGGGCCTCCCGTGAAGGAGACCCAGTACTTC
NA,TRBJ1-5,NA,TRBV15,CATSRGTDSNQPQHF,TGTGCCACCAGCAGAGGGACAGATTCAAATCAGCCCCAGCATTTT
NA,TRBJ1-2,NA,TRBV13,CASSFSPLLRLRFINHGYTF,TGTGCCAGCAGCTTTTCACCCCTTTTGAGGCTCCGTTTCATCAATCATGGCTACACCTTC
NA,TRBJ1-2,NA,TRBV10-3,CAISPGVSNYGYTF,TGTGCCATCAGTCCGGGTGTAAGCAACTATGGCTACACCTTC
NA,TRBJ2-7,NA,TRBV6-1,CASKGPGRGYEQYF,TGTGCCAGCAAGGGTCCAGGCCGGGGATACGAGCAGTACTTC
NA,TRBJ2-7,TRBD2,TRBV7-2,CASSSRTSGIAYEQYF,TGTGCCAGCAGCTCTAGGACTAGCGGGATCGCCTACGAGCAGTACTTC
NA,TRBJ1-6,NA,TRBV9,CASSATGGDYNSPLHF,TGTGCCAGCAGCGCTACCGGGGGGGATTATAATTCACCCCTCCACTTT
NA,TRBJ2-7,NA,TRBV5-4,CASSLMAGTYEQYF,TGTGCCAGCAGCTTGATGGCAGGGACCTACGAGCAGTACTTC
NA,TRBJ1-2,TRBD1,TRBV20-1,CSARVQGVSTF,TGCAGTGCTAGAGTCCAGGGGGTAAGCACCTTC
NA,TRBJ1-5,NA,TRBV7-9,CASSLDDQPQHF,TGTGCCAGCAGCTTAGACGACCAGCCCCAGCATTTT
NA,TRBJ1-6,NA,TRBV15,CATSRDLQYNSPLHF,TGTGCCACCAGCAGAGATTTACAGTATAATTCACCCCTCCACTTT
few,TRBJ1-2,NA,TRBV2,CASRPEQGLNYGYTF,TGTGCCAGCAGGCCCGAACAGGGTCTTAACTATGGCTACACCTTC
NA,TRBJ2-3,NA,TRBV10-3,CAISDFRTDTQYF,TGTGCCATCAGTGATTTTCGCACAGATACGCAGTATTTT
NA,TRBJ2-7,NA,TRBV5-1,CASSLGDRRSYEQYF,TGCGCCAGCAGCTTGGGTGACAGGAGATCCTACGAGCAGTACTTC
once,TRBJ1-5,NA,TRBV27,CASTHRAGQPQHF,TGTGCCAGCACCCATCGCGCCGGGCAGCCCCAGCATTTT
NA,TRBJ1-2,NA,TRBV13,CASSTQNYGYTF,TGTGCCAGCAGCACACAGAACTATGGCTACACCTTC
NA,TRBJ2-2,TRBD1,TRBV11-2,CATTWAGGFGELFF,TGTGCCACCACGTGGGCAGGGGGCTTCGGGGAGCTGTTTTTT
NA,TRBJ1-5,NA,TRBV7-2,CASSQDGNQPQHF,TGTGCCAGCAGCCAGGACGGAAATCAGCCCCAGCATTTT
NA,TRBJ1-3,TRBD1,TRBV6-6,CASSPRTGGNTIYF,TGTGCCAGCAGCCCTCGGACAGGTGGAAACACCATATATTTT
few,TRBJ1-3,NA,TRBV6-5,CASRAPGGAGNTIYF,TGTGCCAGCAGGGCCCCGGGAGGGGCGGGAAACACCATATATTTT
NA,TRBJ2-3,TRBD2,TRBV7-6,CASSLRASGRRTDTQYF,TGTGCCAGCAGCTTAAGAGCTAGCGGGAGAAGGACAGATACGCAGTATTTT
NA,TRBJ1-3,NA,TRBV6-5,CASSYSMSSGNTIYF,TGTGCCAGCAGTTACTCCATGAGCAGTGGAAACACCATATATTTT
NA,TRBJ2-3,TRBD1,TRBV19,CASLGQGGRTDTQYF,TGTGCCAGCCTAGGACAGGGAGGCCGCACAGATACGCAGTATTTT
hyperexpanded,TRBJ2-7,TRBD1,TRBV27,CASSPTGAGEQYF,TGTGCCAGCAGTCCGACAGGGGCGGGGGAGCAGTACTTC
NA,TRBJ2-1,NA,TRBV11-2,CASSLGDPGYNEQFF,TGTGCCAGCAGCTTAGGGGACCCAGGGTACAATGAGCAGTTCTTC
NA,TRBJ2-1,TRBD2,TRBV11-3,CASSLGTSGGDEQFF,TGTGCCAGCAGCTTAGGAACTAGCGGGGGCGATGAGCAGTTCTTC
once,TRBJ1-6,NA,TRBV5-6,CASSRNSPLHF,TGTGCCAGCAGCCGGAATTCACCCCTCCACTTT
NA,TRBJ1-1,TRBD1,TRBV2,CASSQTGATEAFF,TGTGCCAGCAGTCAGACAGGGGCCACTGAAGCTTTCTTT
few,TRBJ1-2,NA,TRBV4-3,CASSQDSGFGARYGYTF,TGCGCCAGCAGCCAAGATTCAGGGTTCGGGGCCCGCTATGGCTACACCTTC
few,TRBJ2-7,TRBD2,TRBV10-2,CASRMEGLAVQYF,TGCGCCAGCAGGATGGAGGGACTAGCAGTGCAGTACTTC
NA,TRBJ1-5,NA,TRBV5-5,CASSSSGLDANQPQHF,TGTGCCAGCAGCTCTTCAGGACTGGATGCCAATCAGCCCCAGCATTTT
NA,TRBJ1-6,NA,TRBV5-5,CASSSRQPRGNSPLHF,TGTGCCAGCAGCTCTAGACAGCCTCGGGGTAATTCACCCCTCCACTTT
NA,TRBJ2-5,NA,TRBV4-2,CASSQVPGAYQETQYF,TGTGCCAGCAGCCAAGTTCCAGGGGCCTACCAAGAGACCCAGTACTTC
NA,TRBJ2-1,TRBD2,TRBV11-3,CASSQREAGGHNEQFF,TGTGCCAGCAGCCAGAGGGAAGCGGGAGGCCACAATGAGCAGTTCTTC
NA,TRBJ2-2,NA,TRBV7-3,CASSPQHTGELFF,TGTGCCAGCAGCCCCCAGCACACCGGGGAGCTGTTTTTT
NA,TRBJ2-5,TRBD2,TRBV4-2,CASSQGLAGTFGTQYF,TGTGCCAGCAGCCAAGGTCTAGCGGGCACTTTCGGGACCCAGTACTTC
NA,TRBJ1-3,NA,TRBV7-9,CASSLQGSSGNTIYF,TGTGCCAGCAGCCTTCAAGGGAGCTCTGGAAACACCATATATTTT
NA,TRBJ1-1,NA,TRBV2,CASRTDLNTEAFF,TGTGCCAGCAGGACAGACTTGAACACTGAAGCTTTCTTT
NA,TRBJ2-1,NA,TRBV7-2,CASSPWANPNEQFF,TGTGCCAGCAGCCCCTGGGCGAATCCCAATGAGCAGTTCTTC
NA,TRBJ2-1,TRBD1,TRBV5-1,CASSESGTGAGEQFF,TGCGCCAGCAGCGAATCCGGGACAGGGGCGGGTGAGCAGTTCTTC
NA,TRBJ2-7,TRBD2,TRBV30,CAWSVRLSRTLAGGYEQYF,TGTGCCTGGAGTGTACGTCTTTCCCGAACATTAGCGGGAGGCTACGAGCAGTACTTC
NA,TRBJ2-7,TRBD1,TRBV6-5,CASSLGQALEQYF,TGTGCCAGCAGTTTAGGACAGGCCTTAGAGCAGTACTTC
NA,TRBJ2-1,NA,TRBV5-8,CASSLVVNEQFF,TGTGCCAGCAGCTTGGTTGTAAATGAGCAGTTCTTC
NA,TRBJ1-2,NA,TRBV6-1,CASSARPPRGLLNYGYTF,TGTGCCAGCAGTGCGCGCCCACCCAGAGGGCTATTAAACTATGGCTACACCTTC
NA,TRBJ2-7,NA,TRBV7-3,CASSSYEQYF,TGTGCCAGCAGCTCCTACGAGCAGTACTTC
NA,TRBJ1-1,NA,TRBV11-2,CASSDAGTANTEAFF,TGTGCCAGCAGCGACGCCGGGACGGCGAACACTGAAGCTTTCTTT
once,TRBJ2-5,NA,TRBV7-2,CASSLGYETQYF,TGTGCCAGCAGCTTGGGGTATGAGACCCAGTACTTC
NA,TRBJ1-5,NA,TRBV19,CASTFQGGNQPQHF,TGTGCCAGTACATTTCAGGGTGGCAATCAGCCCCAGCATTTT